This T cell receptor beta chain originates from a study of blood T cell repertoires in COVID-19 (dated by TCRdb to the early 2020s). Describing the broader study: Collaborator samples came from the United States, Italy and Spain and covered acute and convalescent phases of COVID-19. The prospective study material was composed of cDNA or gDNA derived from T cells, B-cell-depleted T cells, or PBMCs. Subjects who had been exposed to COVID-19, were actively infected with it, or had recovered from it provided the deeply sampled blood TCRbeta repertoires that made up the dataset. The repertoires were released in a freely available public database meant as a resource for research on the immune response to SARS-CoV-2. Samples were obtained from the ongoing ImmuneRACE study (first 160 participants) and from 1,000 to 1,500 subjects provided by 6 global collaborators. The sample metadata nearly always contained a de-identified subject ID, COVID-19 status, age in years and sex. Where available, HLA class I and class II types were taken from metadata supplied by the sample provider and were not determined by assay-based typing.

In the prospective study, participants were roughly 18 to 90 years old, resided in about two dozen geographic areas of the United States, and were enrolled through a virtual design. In the prospective study, cohorts were assigned on the basis of participant-reported clinical history obtained from a screening survey and a study questionnaire. Recovered participants in ImmuneRACE Cohort 3 were defined as having two consecutive negative NP/OP PCR tests, clearance from a healthcare professional, or resolution of symptoms. Each participant in the prospective study had whole blood, serum and a nasopharyngeal or oropharyngeal swab collected by mobile phlebotomists. Over an approximately 2-month period, participants in the prospective study had the option of providing additional blood draws and questionnaires. Before DNA extraction, blood samples from the prospective study were shipped at room temperature or frozen.

TCRbeta CDR3 regions were amplified from genomic DNA by means of the immunoSEQ Assay, a bias-controlled multiplex PCR. Per the source publication's procedure: Within the assay, amplification of reference gene primers was used to estimate how many nucleated cells each sample contained. To quantify the absolute abundance of each unique TCRbeta CDR3 rearrangement, sequence reads were collapsed and filtered. For each sample, productive Simpson clonality was calculated as the square root of Simpson's diversity index over productive rearrangements. TCRdb holds this immuneACCESS table with in-frame rearrangements only. Some clones are missing; in checked studies, unresolved V genes explain under half, and the rest has no known cause. The V and J calls and clone size come from that table; D and trimming were worked out from the DNA. The sample has 150,000 or so clones on record, roughly 84% of them singletons. Clones ranked in the top ten supply approximately 6.5% of the sample.

For this chain, trimming is 4 bases at the V end and 5 bases at the J end, and the number of junction bases without a gene match is 8. The CDR3 has 14 amino acids, counting the end cysteine and phenylalanine. This entry keeps only the CDR3 DNA: 42 bases, framed from base 1. Sequences SGHRS (CDR1) and YFSETQ (CDR2) are obtained from the germline V gene. Here is what the overall study found, with its caveats: How much clinical and demographic metadata was included differed by source and by participant, and the metadata was provided uncurated.

A note on this clone: Its antigen is currently not known. No much larger clone is present one base from it, and per-base qualities are unavailable.

This receptor was obtained from a woman between 50 and 59 years old who had recovered from COVID-19. The V and J segments used are TRBV5-1 and TRBJ2-5; 7 central nucleotides agree with TRBD2. The sequencing input was PBMCs or T cells enriched from blood (not recorded which). The bases read TGCGCCAGCAGCCCCGGGGGGACCCGGGAGACCCAGTACTTC. The resulting protein is CASSPGGTRETQYF. Supplemented by the reference TRBV5-1 and TRBJ2-5 proteins around the CDR3, the complete variable domain is KAGVTQTPRYLIKTRGQQVTLSCSPISGHRSVSWYQQTPGQGLQFLFEYFSETQRNKGNFPGRFSGRQFSNSRSEMNVSTLELGDSALYLCASSPGGTRETQYFGPGTRLLVL.